These T cell receptor beta chains were read from a single sample in a study of T cell changes during pregnancy in multiple sclerosis. Assay used: immunoSEQ multiplex PCR; TCRdb lists only in-frame clones, some missing. This sample yields around 96,000 clones, of which roughly 94% are seen a single time; around 1.7% belongs to the top ten. This specimen was peripheral blood, taken after pregnancy. Receptors originate from a female donor in good health, enrolled as a control in a pregnancy study. Each CDR3 is given with its conserved first and last residue. Each record gives: V gene, CDR3 protein.

v_call: TRBV5-1; cdr3_aa: CASSLVRSSYNEQFF
v_call: TRBV6-1; cdr3_aa: CASITGMLGANVLTF
v_call: TRBV28; cdr3_aa: CASSNVRTSSYEQYF
v_call: TRBV7-2; cdr3_aa: CASSRLNSGTYEQYF
v_call: TRBV2; cdr3_aa: CASSNRGTQPQHF
v_call: TRBV5-5; cdr3_aa: CASSADRRNQPQHF
v_call: TRBV15; cdr3_aa: CATSPGRLNIQYF
v_call: TRBV5-4; cdr3_aa: CASRLGLVGEQYF
v_call: TRBV19; cdr3_aa: CASSIRYGQGASYEQYF
v_call: TRBV5-1; cdr3_aa: CASSFSPPGLASETQYF
v_call: TRBV5-6; cdr3_aa: CASSWGGTTSTDTQYF
v_call: TRBV7-9; cdr3_aa: CASSLGAGDTGELFF
v_call: TRBV5-4; cdr3_aa: CASSPTGTEAFF
v_call: TRBV7-6; cdr3_aa: CASSPAPGSSYEQYF
v_call: TRBV9; cdr3_aa: CASSVAGLGSHEQFF
v_call: TRBV6-5; cdr3_aa: CASSYGADLNTEAFF
v_call: TRBV6-6; cdr3_aa: CASSYTAQGTPYEQYF
v_call: TRBV2; cdr3_aa: CASGTESRNTIYF
v_call: TRBV9; cdr3_aa: CASSAGTGGTIQPQHF
v_call: TRBV19; cdr3_aa: CASSIRTSGRDTQYF
v_call: TRBV10-3; cdr3_aa: CATTGQGAFGELFF
v_call: TRBV2; cdr3_aa: CASRGGPYEQYF
v_call: TRBV30; cdr3_aa: CAWSVGTVWTEAFF
v_call: TRBV6-1; cdr3_aa: CASRGTLNTEAFF
v_call: TRBV5-4; cdr3_aa: CASSLVPGGDTQYF
v_call: TRBV4-2; cdr3_aa: CASSQAAGDAGYNEQFF
v_call: TRBV19; cdr3_aa: CASTHPGTRTGELFF
v_call: TRBV2; cdr3_aa: CASSRGPEASQFF
v_call: TRBV27; cdr3_aa: CASSSRTSGMTDTQYF
v_call: TRBV28; cdr3_aa: CASNFERAAAPEAFF
v_call: TRBV5-1; cdr3_aa: CASSAGLANEQFF
v_call: TRBV5-8; cdr3_aa: CASSLDRYWQDSNQPQHF
v_call: TRBV5-1; cdr3_aa: CASSGTGGTEAFF
v_call: TRBV19; cdr3_aa: CASSIGGQGLQPQHF
v_call: TRBV4-1; cdr3_aa: CASSQDTDRASRELFF
v_call: TRBV6-1; cdr3_aa: CASSVDRGYDGELFF
v_call: TRBV28; cdr3_aa: CASAGVGQPQHF
v_call: TRBV7-7; cdr3_aa: CASSLDRGETQYF
v_call: TRBV28; cdr3_aa: CASSPLLYGYTF
v_call: TRBV5-1; cdr3_aa: CASSLAVSGELFF
v_call: TRBV7-9; cdr3_aa: CASSSSYAKNIQYF
v_call: TRBV5-1; cdr3_aa: CASLDGTSGRGETQYF
v_call: TRBV28; cdr3_aa: CASSLGGSEAFF
v_call: TRBV5-5; cdr3_aa: CASSFSPGQFSNQPQHF
v_call: TRBV6-6; cdr3_aa: CASSYAADTGELFF
v_call: TRBV6-1; cdr3_aa: CASSEAEGLYNSPLHF
v_call: TRBV28; cdr3_aa: CASSLGQGGNEKLFF
v_call: TRBV5-1; cdr3_aa: CASSPGTDQETQYF
v_call: TRBV7-6; cdr3_aa: CASSPAVNTEAFF
v_call: TRBV18; cdr3_aa: CASSRLAGNQETQYF
v_call: TRBV2; cdr3_aa: CASSEQGGFSGQYF
v_call: TRBV7-9; cdr3_aa: CASSLVGTSSTDTQYF